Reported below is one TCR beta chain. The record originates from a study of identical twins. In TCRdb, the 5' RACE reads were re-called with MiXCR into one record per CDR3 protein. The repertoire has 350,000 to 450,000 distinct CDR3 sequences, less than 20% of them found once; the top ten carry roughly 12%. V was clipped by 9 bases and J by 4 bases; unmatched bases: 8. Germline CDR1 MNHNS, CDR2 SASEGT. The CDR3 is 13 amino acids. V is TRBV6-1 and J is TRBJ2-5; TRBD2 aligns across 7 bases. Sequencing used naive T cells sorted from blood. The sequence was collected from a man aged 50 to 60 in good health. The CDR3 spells CASREGGLETQYF. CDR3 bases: TGTGCCAGTCGTGAGGGAGGGTTAGAGACCCAGTACTTC.